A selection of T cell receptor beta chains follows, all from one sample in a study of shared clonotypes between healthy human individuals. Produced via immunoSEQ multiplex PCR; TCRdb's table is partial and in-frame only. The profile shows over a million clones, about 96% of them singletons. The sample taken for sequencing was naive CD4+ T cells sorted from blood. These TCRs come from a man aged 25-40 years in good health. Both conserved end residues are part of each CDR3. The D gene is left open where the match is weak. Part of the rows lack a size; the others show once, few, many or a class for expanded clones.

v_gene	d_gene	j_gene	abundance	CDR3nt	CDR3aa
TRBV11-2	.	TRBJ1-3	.	TGTGCCAGCAGCTTAGTGGAGGGAAACACCATATATTTT	CASSLVEGNTIYF
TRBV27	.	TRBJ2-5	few	TGTGCCAGCAGTCCCGCCGGTTGGGGCCAAGAGACCCAGTACTTC	CASSPAGWGQETQYF
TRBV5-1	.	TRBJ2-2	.	TGCGCCAGCAAGGAGACCCCGAACACCGGGGAGCTGTTTTTT	CASKETPNTGELFF
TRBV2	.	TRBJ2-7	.	TGTGCCAGCAGAGCCGACAGGTTAGCCTACGAGCAGTACTTC	CASRADRLAYEQYF
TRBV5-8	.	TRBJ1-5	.	TGTGCCAGCAGCTACGAGACGGCCTTTGGGCCCCAGCATTTT	CASSYETAFGPQHF
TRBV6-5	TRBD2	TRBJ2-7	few	TGTGCCAGCAGTGAGACTAGCGGCTACGAGCAGTACTTC	CASSETSGYEQYF
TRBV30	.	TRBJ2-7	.	TGTGCCTGGAGTGTAGGGGGAACTAGCGTTGGCTCCTACGAGCAGTACTTC	CAWSVGGTSVGSYEQYF
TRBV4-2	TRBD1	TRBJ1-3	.	TGTGCCAGCAGCCCCGGGGAGGGACAGACGACTGGAAACACCATATATTTT	CASSPGEGQTTGNTIYF
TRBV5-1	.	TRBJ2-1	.	TGCGCCAGCAGCTCCGGGACAAAGAATGAGCAGTTCTTC	CASSSGTKNEQFF
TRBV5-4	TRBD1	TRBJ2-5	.	TGTGCCAGCAGCTGGACAGGGCAAGAGACCCAGTACTTC	CASSWTGQETQYF
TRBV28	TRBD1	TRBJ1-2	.	TGTGCCAGCAGTCCGGGGACAGGGAGGGAAGGCTACACCTTC	CASSPGTGREGYTF
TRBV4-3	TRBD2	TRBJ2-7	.	TGCGCCAGCAGCCAAGATCCCCCGACCGGACTAGTTGGCTACGAGCAGTACTTC	CASSQDPPTGLVGYEQYF
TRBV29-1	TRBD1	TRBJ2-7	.	TGCAGCGTTGCGGTAAGGGACAGGAACCTACGGTACGAGCAGTACTTC	CSVAVRDRNLRYEQYF
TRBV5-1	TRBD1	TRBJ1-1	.	TGCGCCAGCAGCCCGGGACAGGGGAATCCGAACACTGAAGCTTTCTTT	CASSPGQGNPNTEAFF
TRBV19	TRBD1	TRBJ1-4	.	TGTGCCAGTAGCCCCCTTTCGACGGGACAGCTTAAGCGCAATGAAAAACTGTTTTTT	CASSPLSTGQLKRNEKLFF
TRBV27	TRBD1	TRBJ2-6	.	TGTGCCACCCCGGCCGGACAGGGTAAACGCTCTGGGGCCAACGTCCTGACTTTC	CATPAGQGKRSGANVLTF
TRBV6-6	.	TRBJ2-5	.	TGTGCCAGCAGTTACCCCGCAGGGAGCGAGACCCAGTACTTC	CASSYPAGSETQYF
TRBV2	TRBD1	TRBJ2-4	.	TGTGCCAGCAGGCTCGAACAGGGGGCGCGCAACATTCAGTACTTC	CASRLEQGARNIQYF
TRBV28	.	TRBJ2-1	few	TGTGCCAGCAGTGTAACAGGGAGATTCAATGAGCAGTTCTTC	CASSVTGRFNEQFF
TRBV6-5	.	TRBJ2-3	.	TGTGCCAGCAGTTACTCTTTTGGGCTCAGCACAGATACGCAGTATTTT	CASSYSFGLSTDTQYF
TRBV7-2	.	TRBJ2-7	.	TGTGCCAGCAGCTTAGCCCCCGGCCTGTCTAACGACGAGCAGTACTTC	CASSLAPGLSNDEQYF